This entry features one TCR beta chain sequence. Antigen: not known. TCRdb used MiXCR to call clones anew from the PCR reads. The sample has roughly 14,000 clones; approximately 29% are singletons. The data were taken from a study of metastatic and nonmetastatic thyroid tumors. Overall study context: It was across blood and tumor or nodule tissue from malignant and benign thyroid patients that repertoires were compared.

General study results and limits: Significantly greater TCR beta diversity was reportedly found in malignant thyroid tumors than in benign nodules (in blood and tumor).

The CDR3 sequence is 13 residues long. Germline lookup yields CDR1 SGDLS and CDR2 YYNGEE. V gave up 3 bases and J gave up 6 bases, with 10 bases separating them. Thyroid surgery took place with no prior treatment in any patient. The clonotype originates from a female donor with papillary thyroid cancer or a benign thyroid nodule (not recorded which). Some clones in this sample may be carry-over from other donors' samples. Sequenced sample: tumor tissue. This rearrangement joins TRBV9 to TRBJ1-3, with unresolved D. CDR3 sequence: CASSGSLENTIYF. DNA for the CDR3: TGTGCCAGCAGCGGAAGTCTCGAAAACACCATATATTTT.